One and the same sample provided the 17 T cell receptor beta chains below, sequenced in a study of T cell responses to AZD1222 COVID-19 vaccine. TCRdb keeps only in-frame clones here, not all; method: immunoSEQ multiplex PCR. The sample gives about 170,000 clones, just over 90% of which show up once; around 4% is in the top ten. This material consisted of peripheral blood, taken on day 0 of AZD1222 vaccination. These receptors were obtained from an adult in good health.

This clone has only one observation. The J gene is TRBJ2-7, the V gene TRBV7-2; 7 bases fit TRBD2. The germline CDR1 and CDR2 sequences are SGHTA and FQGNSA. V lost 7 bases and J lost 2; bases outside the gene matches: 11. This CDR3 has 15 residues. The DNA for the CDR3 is TGTGCCAGCACCTCCCCGGGAGGTTCCCCCTACGAGCAGTACTTC. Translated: CASTSPGGSPYEQYF.

In nucleotides, the CDR3 is TGTGCCAGCAGTCTAAGGGACAGGGGCTTCTATGGCTACACCTTC. Its translation is CASSLRDRGFYGYTF. The chain uses TRBV27 and TRBJ1-2; 10 nucleotides agree with TRBD1. The V and J ends lost 5 bases and 4 bases, in that order; junction bases with no gene match: 7. Per germline, CDR1 MNHEY and CDR2 SMNVEV (reference sequence). The CDR3 is 15 residues long.

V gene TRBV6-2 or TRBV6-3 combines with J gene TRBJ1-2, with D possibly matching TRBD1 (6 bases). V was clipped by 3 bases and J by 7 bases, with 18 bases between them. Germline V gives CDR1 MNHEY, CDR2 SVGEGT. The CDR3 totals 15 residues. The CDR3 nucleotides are TGTGCCAGCAGTTATATCCCCGGGACAACTGGTGGCTACACCTTC. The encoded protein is CASSYIPGTTGGYTF.

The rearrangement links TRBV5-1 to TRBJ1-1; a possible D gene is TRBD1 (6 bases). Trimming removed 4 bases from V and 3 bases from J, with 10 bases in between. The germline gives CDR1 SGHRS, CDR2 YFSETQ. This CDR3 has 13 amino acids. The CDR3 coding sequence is TGCGCCAGCAGCCAAGGACAGCACACTGAAGCTTTCTTT. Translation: CASSQGQHTEAFF.

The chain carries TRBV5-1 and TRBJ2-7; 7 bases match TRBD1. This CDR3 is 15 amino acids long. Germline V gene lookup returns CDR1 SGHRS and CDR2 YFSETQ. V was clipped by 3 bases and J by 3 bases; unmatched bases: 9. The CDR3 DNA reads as TGCGCCAGCAGCTCCCTTGACAGGGTCATCTACGAGCAGTACTTC. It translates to CASSSLDRVIYEQYF.

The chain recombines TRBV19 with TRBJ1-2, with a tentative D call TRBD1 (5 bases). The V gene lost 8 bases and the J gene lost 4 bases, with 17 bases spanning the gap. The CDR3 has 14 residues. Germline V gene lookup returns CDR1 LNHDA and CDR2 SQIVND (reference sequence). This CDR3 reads CASSPGFTGYGYTF. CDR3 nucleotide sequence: TGTGCCAGTTCACCAGGGTTTACGGGCTATGGCTACACCTTC.

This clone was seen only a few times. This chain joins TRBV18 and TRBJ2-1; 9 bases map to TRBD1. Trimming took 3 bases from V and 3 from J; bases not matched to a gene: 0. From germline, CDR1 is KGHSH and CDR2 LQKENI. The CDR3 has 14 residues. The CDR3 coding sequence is TGTGCCAGCTCACCGACAGGGGGCTACAATGAGCAGTTCTTC. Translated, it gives CASSPTGGYNEQFF.

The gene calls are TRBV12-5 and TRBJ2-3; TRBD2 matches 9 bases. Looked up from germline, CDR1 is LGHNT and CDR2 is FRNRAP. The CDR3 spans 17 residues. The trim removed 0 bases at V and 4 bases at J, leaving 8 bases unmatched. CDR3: CASGLVLRGGAPDTQYF. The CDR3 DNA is TGTGCTAGTGGTTTGGTATTACGCGGGGGGGCCCCAGATACGCAGTATTTT.

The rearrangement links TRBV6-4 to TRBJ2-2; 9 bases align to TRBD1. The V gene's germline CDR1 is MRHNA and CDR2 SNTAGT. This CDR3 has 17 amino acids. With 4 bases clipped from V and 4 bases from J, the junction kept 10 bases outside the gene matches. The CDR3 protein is CASSGPRGTGSTGELFF. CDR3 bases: TGTGCCAGCAGTGGCCCGAGAGGGACAGGGAGCACCGGGGAGCTGTTTTTT.

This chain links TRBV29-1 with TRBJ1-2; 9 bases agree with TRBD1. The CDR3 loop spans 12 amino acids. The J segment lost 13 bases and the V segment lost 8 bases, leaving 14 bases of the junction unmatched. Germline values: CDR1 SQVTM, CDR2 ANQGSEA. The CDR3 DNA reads TGCAGCATCCGGACAGGGGACGTCCCTCGCACCTTC. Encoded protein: CSIRTGDVPRTF.

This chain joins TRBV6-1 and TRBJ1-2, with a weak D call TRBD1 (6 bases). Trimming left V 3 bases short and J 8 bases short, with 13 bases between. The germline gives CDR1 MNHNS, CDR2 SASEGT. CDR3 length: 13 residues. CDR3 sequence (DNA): TGTGCCAGCAGTGAGCCTAACAGGGTCGGCTACACCTTC. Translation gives CASSEPNRVGYTF.

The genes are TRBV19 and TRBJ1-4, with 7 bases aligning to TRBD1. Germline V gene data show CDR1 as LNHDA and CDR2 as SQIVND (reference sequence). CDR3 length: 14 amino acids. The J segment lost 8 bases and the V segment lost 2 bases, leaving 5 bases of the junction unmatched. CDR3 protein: CASSISGGREKLFF. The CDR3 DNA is TGTGCCAGTAGTATATCAGGGGGGCGCGAAAAACTGTTTTTT. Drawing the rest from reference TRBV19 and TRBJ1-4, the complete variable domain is DGGITQSPKYLFRKEGQNVTLSCEQNLNHDAMYWYRQDPGQGLRLIYYSQIVNDFQKGDIAEGYSVSREKKESFPLTVTSAQKNPTAFYLCASSISGGREKLFFGSGTQLSVL.

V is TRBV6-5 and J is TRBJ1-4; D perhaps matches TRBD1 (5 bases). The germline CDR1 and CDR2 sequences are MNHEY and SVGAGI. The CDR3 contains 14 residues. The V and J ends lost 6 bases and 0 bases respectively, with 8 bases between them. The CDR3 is CASRRGTTNEKLFF. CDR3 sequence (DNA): TGTGCCAGCAGGCGGGGGACAACTAATGAAAAACTGTTTTTT.

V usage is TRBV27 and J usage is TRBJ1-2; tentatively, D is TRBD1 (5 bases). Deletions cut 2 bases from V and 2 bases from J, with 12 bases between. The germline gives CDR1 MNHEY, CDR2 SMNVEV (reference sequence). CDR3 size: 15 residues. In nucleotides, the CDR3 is TGTGCCAGCAGTTTACGGGGGGAGGAGAACTATGGCTACACCTTC. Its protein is CASSLRGEENYGYTF.

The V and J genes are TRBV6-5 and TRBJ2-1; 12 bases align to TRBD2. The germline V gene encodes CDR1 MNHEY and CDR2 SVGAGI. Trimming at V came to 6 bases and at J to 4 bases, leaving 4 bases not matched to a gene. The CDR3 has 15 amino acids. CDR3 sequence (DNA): TGTGCCAGCAGGGACGGACTAGCGGGATACAATGAGCAGTTCTTC. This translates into CASRDGLAGYNEQFF.

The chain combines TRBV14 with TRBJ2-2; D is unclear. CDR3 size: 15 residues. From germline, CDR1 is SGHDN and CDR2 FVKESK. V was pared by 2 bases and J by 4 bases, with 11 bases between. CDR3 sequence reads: CASSQQGFSTGELFF. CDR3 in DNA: TGTGCCAGCAGCCAACAAGGTTTTAGCACCGGGGAGCTGTTTTTT.

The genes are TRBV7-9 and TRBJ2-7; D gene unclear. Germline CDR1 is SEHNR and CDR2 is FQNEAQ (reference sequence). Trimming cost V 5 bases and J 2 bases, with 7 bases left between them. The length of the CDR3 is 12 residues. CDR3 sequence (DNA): TGTGCCAGCAGCCCTGGGACCTACGAGCAGTACTTC. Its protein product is CASSPGTYEQYF.